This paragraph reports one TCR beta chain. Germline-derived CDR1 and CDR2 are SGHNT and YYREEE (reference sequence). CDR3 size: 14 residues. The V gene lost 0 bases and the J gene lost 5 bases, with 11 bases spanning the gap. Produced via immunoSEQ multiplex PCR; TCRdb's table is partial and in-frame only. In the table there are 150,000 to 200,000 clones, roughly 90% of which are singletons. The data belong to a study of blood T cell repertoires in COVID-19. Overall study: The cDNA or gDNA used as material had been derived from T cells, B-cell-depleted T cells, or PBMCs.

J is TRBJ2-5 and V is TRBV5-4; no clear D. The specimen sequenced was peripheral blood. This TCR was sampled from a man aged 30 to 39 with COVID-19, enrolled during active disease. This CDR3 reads CASSLVSQWETQYF. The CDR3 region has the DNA TGTGCCAGCAGCTTGGTTTCCCAGTGGGAGACCCAGTACTTC.